This T cell receptor (beta chain) appears in the sequencing data of a study of cytomegalovirus exposure and HLA in healthy donors (dated by TCRdb to about 2017). Broadly, across the study: According to an earlier analysis of several hundred of the donors, about 190 million T cells yielded 95 million to 140 million unique TCR beta sequences and more than 250 Gb of sequence data. About 280 gigabases of sequencing data and 75 million to 85 million unique TCR sequences made up an early release that covered 640 HLA-typed donors. Of the approximately 400 genotyped donors, 75% to 85% were placed in the genetic ancestry cluster associated with self-reported Caucasian donors. The aim of the study was to test whether cataloging public T cell receptors could identify signatures of past pathogen exposure. The study profiled the T cell repertoires of 500 to 800 subjects by immunosequencing and related them to cytomegalovirus serostatus. In addition to the first cohort of hundreds of subjects, a separate validation cohort of over 90 different subjects was used. To predict cytomegalovirus infection status, the study combined high-throughput TCR immunosequencing, statistical association of individual TCRs with disease status, and machine learning. A later analysis re-examined previously published TCR beta repertoires from more than 650 donors and added high-resolution HLA genotyping to investigate patterns of TCR occurrence. In the later analysis, no new phenotypic data were used to find candidate immune exposures; instead, reliance was placed on TCR beta sequences and their occurrence across donors. In an earlier analysis of 500 to 650 of the donors, high-throughput TCR beta sequencing was used to judge whether each TCR beta V gene segment behaved as functional or pseudogenic. Alongside the repertoire data, information on donor age, sex, ethnicity and CMV serostatus was compiled. Genome-wide SNP genotypes for about three fifths of the roughly 700 donors were used in a later genetic analysis, which treated that subset as a discovery cohort. Every discovery cohort repertoire had been produced on one sequencing platform. Class I and class II HLA loci were covered by the typing at four-digit resolution. Typing coverage differed by locus: A, B, C, DRB1 and DQB1 were typed in roughly 620-640 donors, DQA1 in approximately 520, DPA1 in 606, and DPB1 in approximately 450. About five DR-DQ haplotypes were treated as single units for association and clustering because of strong linkage in the cohort. Among 300 to 500 genotyped donors of the cohort, an average of about 220,000 unique TCR beta nucleotide sequences was sequenced per donor, of which approximately 18% were non-productive.

The cohort comprised several hundred healthy bone marrow donors. At the time of sampling, all cohort members were nominally healthy, though unrecorded immune exposures were likely present. The donor was CMV seronegative and belonged to the group of 352 seronegative cohort members. Every donor gave a peripheral blood sample, and the peripheral blood mononuclear cells from that sample were used for TCR beta sequencing. Genomic DNA extraction from the blood cell samples was performed with the Qiagen DNeasy Blood Extraction Kit. The library was obtained by the immunoSEQ multiplex PCR assay. A mixture of 60 forward primers for TCR Vbeta segments and 13 reverse primers for TCR Jbeta segments was used in the multiplex PCR. Amplification of the CDR3 region of rearranged TCR beta genes was performed with a multiplex PCR assay on genomic DNA. Amplified TCR beta libraries were sequenced as 87-base-pair reads on the Illumina HiSeq System. The original pipeline was this. Across the 500 to 850 repertoires, a later analysis counted tens of millions of unique TCR beta chains, around 11 million of which were shared by at least two donors. Raw reads were error-corrected and collapsed into unique sequences with a nearest-neighbor algorithm that merged closely related sequences to remove PCR and sequencing errors. CDR3 sequences were aligned to IMGT reference sequences to assign V, D and J gene segments. For a sequence to be retained, at least a six-nucleotide match to both a V gene segment and a J gene segment was required. Rearrangements were called productive when the CDR3 lacked stop codons and stayed in frame with V and J; all others were non-productive. Following IMGT convention, CDR3 was defined as the stretch from the second conserved V-encoded cysteine up to the conserved J-encoded phenylalanine. The earlier analysis of some 580 of the donors excluded any sequence lacking an unambiguous match to a single V gene segment. An earlier analysis of several hundred of the donors called V segments functional above 56.7% productive rearrangements and segregating when the between-donor standard deviation exceeded 5%. A statistical classification framework was built to diagnose cytomegalovirus status from the catalog of TCR beta chain sequences. A later analysis assigned V and J genes by comparing TCR nucleotide sequences with IMGT/GENE-DB human TR gene sequences. A later analysis assigned CDR3 sequences and most-parsimonious VDJ recombination scenarios with the TCRdist pipeline. In a later analysis, every TCR beta chain was defined by the combination of its CDR3 amino acid sequence and its V-gene family, and reads without a unique V-gene family were dropped. To address suspected cross-contamination and a sequencing artifact, a later analysis removed 450 to 700 highly shared, low-generation-probability nucleotide sequences. A later analysis calculated a clonal expansion index for each public chain from normalized within-repertoire ranks of inferred template counts. A later analysis computed generation probabilities with a VDJ recombination model fitted to out-of-frame rearrangements, and checked the results against IGoR. In a later analysis, hypergeometric tests were used to score TCR-TCR, TCR-HLA and TCR-CMV co-occurrence, with a repertoire-size bias correction applied to TCR pairs. To estimate false discovery rates, a later analysis permuted the HLA or CMV assignments 20 times. In a later analysis, co-occurring TCRs were grouped with DBSCAN, and TCRdist sequence similarity was added when clustering was performed within HLA-allele-positive subsets. Co-occurrence clustering excluded repertoires with fewer than 30,000 or more than 120,000 public chains, plus five with anomalous nucleotide sharing. This is the immuneACCESS table as TCRdb keeps it, with only in-frame sequences that have V and J called. A part of the clones is gone; compared with another copy, unresolved V genes explain less than half, and the rest is unexplained. That table is the source of V, J and clone size, and D and trimming were worked out from the DNA. The sample table contains 100,000 to 150,000 clones; only one count was recorded for 65% to 80% of them. Together, the top ten hold 1.8% of the sample.

This clone was counted only a few times. Its antigen is unknown. Base qualities were left out, and no much larger clone turns up one base away. What the study reported, not specific to this receptor: A later analysis reported that several top co-occurrence clusters appeared linked to parvovirus B19, influenza, CMV and Epstein-Barr virus. In a later analysis, HLA-associated TCR beta chains showed more clonal expansion and lower generation probabilities than non-associated chains that were equally common. In a later analysis, most CMV-associated TCR beta chains were found to appear HLA-restricted, with HLA associations seemingly driven largely by CMV exposure. The authors suggested that the approach could potentially be generalized to other disease states and immunological phenotypes. In a later analysis, 15,000 to 20,000 TCR beta sequences were associated with specific HLA alleles at a false discovery rate of 0.05. The study gave a list of some 150 TCR beta chains associated with cytomegalovirus. A group of highly shared sequence variants was considered likely to be a technical artifact of the sequencing pipeline. Broadly in line with IMGT annotations, most TCR beta V segments showed up in productive rearrangements about 87% or about 30% of the time in an earlier analysis of around 550 of the donors. Assigning TCR associations to individual alleles was difficult when HLA alleles, especially DR and DQ, strongly co-occurred. The presence/absence analyses assumed that sequencing depth was roughly uniform across donors, and that assumption may not be true. A further reported finding was that TCR beta sequences accurately predicted the HLA-A and HLA-B alleles for most subjects in the first cohort. For the cohort, immune exposure information was limited to CMV serostatus. Because HLA typing was missing for some donors at each locus, association tests included only the typed subset. Because counts were too low, about 15 rarely observed V segments, including chromosome 9 orphons, were left out of the earlier analysis of approximately 500 of the donors. V-gene and J-gene trimming of TCR beta chains was associated with a missense DCLRE1C variant in a later genetic analysis, and the association was replicated in an independent cohort. The classifier was reported to diagnose cytomegalovirus status with high specificity and sensitivity in both the original cohort and the validation cohort. In vitro tests confirmed that three of the cytomegalovirus-associated TCR beta chains recognize cytomegalovirus antigens. Across donors, most TCR sequences were observed very rarely, whereas some public TCRs were present in many individuals. Linkage disequilibrium might explain the correlated functional status among segregating V segments, but an unknown experimental factor could not be ruled out. In a later genetic analysis, fewer N-insertions in productive TCRs were reported among donors in an Asian-associated ancestry cluster than the 666-donor mean. A later analysis found that TCR association rates varied across HLA loci, with DRB1 alleles showing the most associated TCRs and HLA-C alleles the fewest. This cohort had only TCR beta chains sequenced, and the lack of alpha or paired-chain data limited which features could be detected.

The specimen was PBMCs. The sequence was collected from a woman aged 40-49 years in good health and CMV-seronegative.

The DNA reads as follows: TGCGCCAGCAGCTCAGACACGGACACTGAAGCTTTCTTT. Translated, it gives CASSSDTDTEAFF. This chain is built from TRBV5-1 and TRBJ1-1, with the D gene too uncertain to name. Relative to germline, V is 3 bases shorter and J is 3 bases shorter, with 9 bases between their ends. The CDR3 runs 13 residues from the cysteine to the phenylalanine. The entry retains the CDR3 DNA only, 39 bases that are in frame from base 1. The germline V gene yields SGHRS for CDR1 and YFSETQ for CDR2.